A selection of T cell receptor beta chains follows, all from one sample in a study of blood T cell repertoires in COVID-19. Sequencing used immunoSEQ multiplex PCR; TCRdb keeps in-frame clones, though not all of them. The repertoire consists of roughly 200,000 clones, with approximately 89% occurring once and the leading ten covering under 3%. Specimen: PBMCs or T cells enriched from blood (not recorded which). These receptors were collected from a woman in her thirties or forties with acute COVID-19. CDR3s include the opening cysteine and the closing phenylalanine or tryptophan. The D gene is left open where the match is weak. The size field is filled for only some rows; it gives once, few, many or a size class.

D gene	V gene	clone size	J gene	CDR3 protein	CDR3 DNA
TRBD2	TRBV5-1	.	TRBJ2-3	CASSTDGRYTDTQYF	TGCGCCAGCAGCACGGACGGGAGGTACACAGATACGCAGTATTTT
.	TRBV19	.	TRBJ2-1	CASGFLGQGEQFF	TGTGCCAGTGGTTTTTTGGGGCAGGGTGAGCAGTTCTTC
TRBD2	TRBV7-9	.	TRBJ2-2	CASSLSGGATGELFF	TGTGCCAGCAGCTTATCGGGGGGTGCCACCGGGGAGCTGTTTTTT
.	TRBV28	.	TRBJ2-3	CASSLQSTDTQYF	TGTGCCAGCAGTTTGCAGAGCACAGATACGCAGTATTTT
.	TRBV5-1	.	TRBJ2-1	CASSLKETNAAYEQFF	TGCGCCAGCAGCTTGAAAGAGACTAACGCGGCGTATGAGCAGTTCTTC
.	TRBV28	.	TRBJ1-6	CASSQGGSSPLHF	TGTGCCAGCAGTCAAGGGGGTAGTTCACCCCTCCACTTT
TRBD1	TRBV4-1	.	TRBJ2-7	CASSRPGTGYEQYF	TGCGCCAGCAGCCGTCCCGGGACAGGGTACGAGCAGTACTTC
.	TRBV5-1	.	TRBJ2-2	CASSSLGNTGELFF	TGCGCCAGCAGCTCCCTCGGGAACACCGGGGAGCTGTTTTTT
.	TRBV30	.	TRBJ1-6	CAWSVTAQGSPLHF	TGTGCCTGGAGTGTAACAGCCCAGGGTTCACCCCTCCACTTT
TRBD1	TRBV7-9	.	TRBJ2-4	CASSQGQEAAKNIQYF	TGTGCCAGCAGCCAGGGACAGGAAGCAGCCAAAAACATTCAGTACTTC
TRBD1	TRBV5-1	.	TRBJ2-7	CASSAGQASYEQYF	TGCGCCAGCAGCGCAGGACAGGCCTCCTACGAGCAGTACTTC
.	TRBV19	.	TRBJ1-1	CASRGQNTEAFF	TGTGCCAGTAGGGGACAGAACACTGAAGCTTTCTTT
.	TRBV2	once	TRBJ2-4	CASSEAFAGGEQYF	TGTGCCAGCAGTGAAGCGTTTGCGGGCGGGGAGCAGTACTTC
.	TRBV24-1	.	TRBJ2-2	CATSDLEDTANTGELFF	TGTGCCACCAGTGATTTGGAGGATACGGCGAACACCGGGGAGCTGTTTTTT
TRBD1	TRBV11-3	.	TRBJ2-7	CASSLGGRDRAYEQYF	TGTGCCAGCAGCTTAGGGGGGCGGGACAGGGCGTACGAGCAGTACTTC
.	TRBV27	.	TRBJ2-3	CASSLAAQHSSTDTQYF	TGTGCCAGCAGTTTGGCGGCCCAACACTCTTCCACAGATACGCAGTATTTT
TRBD1	TRBV14	.	TRBJ2-7	CASSPNPGQGYEQYF	TGTGCCAGCAGCCCAAACCCGGGACAGGGCTACGAGCAGTACTTC
.	TRBV30	once	TRBJ2-3	CAWSVHPDTQYF	TGTGCCTGGAGTGTACATCCTGATACGCAGTATTTT
.	TRBV18	.	TRBJ1-2	CASSREGRPDGYTF	TGTGCCAGCTCCCGGGAAGGCAGGCCAGATGGCTACACCTTC
.	TRBV5-6	.	TRBJ1-1	CASSRQEMNTEAFF	TGTGCCAGCAGTAGACAGGAGATGAACACTGAAGCTTTCTTT
TRBD1	TRBV7-8	.	TRBJ1-2	CASSFRDRGLDPKGYTF	TGTGCCAGCAGCTTCCGAGACAGGGGGCTAGATCCTAAGGGCTACACCTTC
.	TRBV4-1	.	TRBJ1-1	CASSPIKNTEAFF	TGCGCCAGCAGCCCTATTAAGAACACTGAAGCTTTCTTT
TRBD1	TRBV2	.	TRBJ1-2	CASSEASAGGNYGYTF	TGTGCCAGCAGTGAAGCGTCGGCAGGGGGAAACTATGGCTACACCTTC
.	TRBV5-8	.	TRBJ1-6	CASSLERAVSPLHF	TGTGCCAGCAGCTTGGAGCGGGCTGTTTCACCCCTCCACTTT
.	TRBV30	once	TRBJ2-3	CAWSSTSRFVVDTQYF	TGTGCCTGGAGTAGTACTAGCAGGTTTGTTGTGGATACGCAGTATTTT
.	TRBV2	few	TRBJ1-1	CASTVPLEAFF	TGTGCCAGCACGGTACCCCTTGAAGCTTTCTTT
.	TRBV28	.	TRBJ1-2	CASSSTGLANYGYTF	TGTGCCAGCAGTTCAACAGGGCTAGCTAACTATGGCTACACCTTC
TRBD2	TRBV27	.	TRBJ2-7	CASSLAGVGYEQYF	TGTGCCAGCAGTTTGGCGGGGGTGGGGTACGAGCAGTACTTC
TRBD2	TRBV7-3	.	TRBJ2-2	CASSPSGRNTGELFF	TGTGCCAGCAGCCCTAGCGGGAGAAACACCGGGGAGCTGTTTTTT
.	TRBV7-2	.	TRBJ2-5	CASSLAGHGETQYF	TGTGCCAGCAGCTTAGCGGGTCACGGGGAGACCCAGTACTTC
.	TRBV5-1	.	TRBJ1-1	CASSLAAAVMNTEAFF	TGCGCCAGCAGCTTAGCGGCAGCCGTAATGAACACTGAAGCTTTCTTT
TRBD1	TRBV28	.	TRBJ1-2	CASKWTGADYGYTF	TGTGCCAGCAAATGGACAGGGGCCGACTATGGCTACACCTTC
.	TRBV28	.	TRBJ1-5	CASRSTGSGQPQHF	TGTGCCAGCAGATCTACAGGGAGCGGCCAGCCCCAGCATTTT
.	TRBV6-5	.	TRBJ1-6	CASTIGGGLGSPLHF	TGTGCCAGCACCATAGGGGGGGGGCTCGGCTCACCCCTCCACTTT
.	TRBV6-2/TRBV6-3	.	TRBJ1-6	CASSQDRTPGNSPLHF	TGTGCCAGCAGTCAAGACAGGACCCCAGGGAATTCACCCCTCCACTTT
.	TRBV7-9	once	TRBJ1-2	CASSLDAGDGYTF	TGTGCCAGCAGCTTAGATGCGGGAGATGGCTACACCTTC
TRBD2	TRBV2	.	TRBJ2-3	CASTTINIAGEGTDTQYF	TGTGCCAGCACCACTATAAATATAGCGGGAGAGGGCACAGATACGCAGTATTTT
TRBD1	TRBV4-2	.	TRBJ1-2	CASSQLQGAKVDGYTF	TGTGCCAGCAGCCAACTACAGGGGGCTAAGGTCGACGGCTACACCTTC
TRBD2	TRBV15	.	TRBJ2-5	CATRAGGGRETQYF	TGTGCCACCAGAGCGGGGGGGGGCCGAGAGACCCAGTACTTC
.	TRBV28	.	TRBJ1-3	CASSPSGGTGNTIYF	TGTGCCAGCAGTCCCTCCGGAGGGACTGGAAACACCATATATTTT
TRBD1	TRBV11-2	.	TRBJ2-1	CASSNYRGRINEQFF	TGTGCCAGCAGCAACTACAGGGGTCGAATCAATGAGCAGTTCTTC
TRBD1	TRBV19	.	TRBJ2-7	CASSPGDSHYEQYF	TGTGCCAGTAGCCCCGGGGACAGCCACTACGAGCAGTACTTC
.	TRBV11-2	few	TRBJ2-7	CASSQGRYSSYEQYF	TGTGCCAGCAGTCAGGGCAGGTACAGCTCCTACGAGCAGTACTTC
.	TRBV7-2	.	TRBJ2-3	CASSLNKQATDTQYF	TGTGCCAGCAGCTTAAATAAACAGGCCACAGATACGCAGTATTTT
.	TRBV20-1	.	TRBJ1-2	CSAGEVHGYTF	TGCAGTGCGGGGGAGGTCCATGGCTACACCTTC
TRBD1	TRBV5-4	.	TRBJ2-2	CASSPSSTGLGGTGELFF	TGTGCCAGCAGCCCCTCATCGACAGGGCTTGGCGGGACCGGGGAGCTGTTTTTT
.	TRBV3-1/TRBV3-2	.	TRBJ2-3	CASSLAGSTGDTQYF	TGTGCCAGCAGCCTCGCCGGGTCGACGGGAGATACGCAGTATTTT
TRBD2	TRBV18	.	TRBJ2-1	CASSRLAGGPGNEQFF	TGTGCCAGCTCACGACTAGCGGGGGGGCCAGGCAATGAGCAGTTCTTC
TRBD1	TRBV19	.	TRBJ1-6	CASRGTANNSPLHF	TGTGCCAGTAGGGGGACAGCGAATAATTCACCCCTCCACTTT
.	TRBV30	.	TRBJ1-1	CAWSVNRNTEAFF	TGTGCCTGGAGTGTTAACAGGAACACTGAAGCTTTCTTT
TRBD1	TRBV19	.	TRBJ1-2	CATDSGGLDYGYTF	TGTGCCACGGACTCAGGGGGCCTCGACTATGGCTACACCTTC
.	TRBV5-6	once	TRBJ2-5	CASSLVRLGGTQYF	TGTGCCAGCAGCTTGGTACGACTCGGGGGGACCCAGTACTTC
.	TRBV2	once	TRBJ2-2	CASRQAGNTGELFF	TGTGCCAGCAGACAGGCAGGGAACACCGGGGAGCTGTTTTTT
.	TRBV2	.	TRBJ2-3	CASRNEGADTQYF	TGTGCCAGCAGGAACGAGGGGGCAGATACGCAGTATTTT
TRBD1	TRBV19	.	TRBJ1-1	CARNRQGVLTAFF	TGTGCCAGAAATAGACAGGGAGTGTTGACAGCTTTCTTT
TRBD1	TRBV27	.	TRBJ1-2	CASSTGQGLDYGYTF	TGTGCCAGCAGTACGGGACAGGGGTTGGACTATGGCTACACCTTC
TRBD2	TRBV10-1	.	TRBJ2-1	CASSESSGRAWNEQFF	TGCGCCAGCAGTGAGTCGAGCGGGAGGGCCTGGAATGAGCAGTTCTTC